These T cell receptor beta chains were read from a single sample in a study of cytomegalovirus exposure and HLA in healthy donors. Repertoires were generated with immunoSEQ multiplex PCR, while TCRdb's copy carries only in-frame clones and drops some. The top ten clones hold roughly 2.9% of a sample with roughly 120,000 clones, about three quarters of them seen once. Specimen: PBMCs. These receptors were taken from a woman aged 55-75 years in good health and CMV-seropositive. Each CDR3 is given with its conserved first and last residue. The D gene is left open where the match is weak.

TRBV18	TRBJ1-2	NA	TGTGCCAGCTCACCGGGCAGTTCAGTGACTAACTATGGCTACACCTTC	CASSPGSSVTNYGYTF
TRBV28	TRBJ2-7	TRBD2	TGTGCCAGCAGTCAGACAGGACTAGCGGGAGATTCCTACGAGCAGTACTTC	CASSQTGLAGDSYEQYF
TRBV28	TRBJ2-5	TRBD1	TGTGCCAGCACCCAAACAGGGGGACGCCAAGAGACCCAGTACTTC	CASTQTGGRQETQYF
TRBV7-7	TRBJ2-3	TRBD1	TGTGCCAGCAGCACCTCACAGGGGGCCACCGATACGCAGTATTTT	CASSTSQGATDTQYF
TRBV19	TRBJ1-1	TRBD1	TGTGCACGGCGGCGGGACAGGTATCTTAGGGAAGCTTTCTTT	CARRRDRYLREAFF
TRBV18	TRBJ2-1	NA	TGTGCCAGCTCATCTATGCAGGGGTCCTACAATGAGCAGTTCTTC	CASSSMQGSYNEQFF
TRBV9	TRBJ2-7	NA	TGTGCCAGCAGCGTAGAAGGGGCGTCGACCTACGAGCAGTACTTC	CASSVEGASTYEQYF
TRBV5-1	TRBJ2-2	TRBD1	TGCGCCAGCAGCTTGAGGACAGGGAAGACCGGGGAGCTGTTTTTT	CASSLRTGKTGELFF
TRBV30	TRBJ2-5	TRBD1	TGTGCCTGGAGCTCAGGGGGAGAGACCCAGTACTTC	CAWSSGGETQYF
TRBV15	TRBJ2-1	TRBD2	TGTGCCACCAGCAGAAAATGGACTAGCGGGGTGTCCTACAATGAGCAGTTCTTC	CATSRKWTSGVSYNEQFF